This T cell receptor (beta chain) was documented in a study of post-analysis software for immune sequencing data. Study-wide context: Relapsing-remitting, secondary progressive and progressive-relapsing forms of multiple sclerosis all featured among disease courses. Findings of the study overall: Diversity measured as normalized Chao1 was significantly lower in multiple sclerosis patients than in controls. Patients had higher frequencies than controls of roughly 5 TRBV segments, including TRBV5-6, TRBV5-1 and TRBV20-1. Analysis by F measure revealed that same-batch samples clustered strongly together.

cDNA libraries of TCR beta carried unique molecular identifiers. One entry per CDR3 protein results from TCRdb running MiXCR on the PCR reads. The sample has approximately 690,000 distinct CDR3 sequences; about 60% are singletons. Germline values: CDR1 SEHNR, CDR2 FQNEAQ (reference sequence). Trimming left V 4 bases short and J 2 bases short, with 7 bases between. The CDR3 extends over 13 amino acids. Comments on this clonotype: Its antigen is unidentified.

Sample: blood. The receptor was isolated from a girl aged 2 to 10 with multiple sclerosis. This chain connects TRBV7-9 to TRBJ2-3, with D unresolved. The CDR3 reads CASSYPHTDTQYF. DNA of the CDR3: TGTGCCAGCAGCTACCCGCACACAGATACGCAGTATTTT.